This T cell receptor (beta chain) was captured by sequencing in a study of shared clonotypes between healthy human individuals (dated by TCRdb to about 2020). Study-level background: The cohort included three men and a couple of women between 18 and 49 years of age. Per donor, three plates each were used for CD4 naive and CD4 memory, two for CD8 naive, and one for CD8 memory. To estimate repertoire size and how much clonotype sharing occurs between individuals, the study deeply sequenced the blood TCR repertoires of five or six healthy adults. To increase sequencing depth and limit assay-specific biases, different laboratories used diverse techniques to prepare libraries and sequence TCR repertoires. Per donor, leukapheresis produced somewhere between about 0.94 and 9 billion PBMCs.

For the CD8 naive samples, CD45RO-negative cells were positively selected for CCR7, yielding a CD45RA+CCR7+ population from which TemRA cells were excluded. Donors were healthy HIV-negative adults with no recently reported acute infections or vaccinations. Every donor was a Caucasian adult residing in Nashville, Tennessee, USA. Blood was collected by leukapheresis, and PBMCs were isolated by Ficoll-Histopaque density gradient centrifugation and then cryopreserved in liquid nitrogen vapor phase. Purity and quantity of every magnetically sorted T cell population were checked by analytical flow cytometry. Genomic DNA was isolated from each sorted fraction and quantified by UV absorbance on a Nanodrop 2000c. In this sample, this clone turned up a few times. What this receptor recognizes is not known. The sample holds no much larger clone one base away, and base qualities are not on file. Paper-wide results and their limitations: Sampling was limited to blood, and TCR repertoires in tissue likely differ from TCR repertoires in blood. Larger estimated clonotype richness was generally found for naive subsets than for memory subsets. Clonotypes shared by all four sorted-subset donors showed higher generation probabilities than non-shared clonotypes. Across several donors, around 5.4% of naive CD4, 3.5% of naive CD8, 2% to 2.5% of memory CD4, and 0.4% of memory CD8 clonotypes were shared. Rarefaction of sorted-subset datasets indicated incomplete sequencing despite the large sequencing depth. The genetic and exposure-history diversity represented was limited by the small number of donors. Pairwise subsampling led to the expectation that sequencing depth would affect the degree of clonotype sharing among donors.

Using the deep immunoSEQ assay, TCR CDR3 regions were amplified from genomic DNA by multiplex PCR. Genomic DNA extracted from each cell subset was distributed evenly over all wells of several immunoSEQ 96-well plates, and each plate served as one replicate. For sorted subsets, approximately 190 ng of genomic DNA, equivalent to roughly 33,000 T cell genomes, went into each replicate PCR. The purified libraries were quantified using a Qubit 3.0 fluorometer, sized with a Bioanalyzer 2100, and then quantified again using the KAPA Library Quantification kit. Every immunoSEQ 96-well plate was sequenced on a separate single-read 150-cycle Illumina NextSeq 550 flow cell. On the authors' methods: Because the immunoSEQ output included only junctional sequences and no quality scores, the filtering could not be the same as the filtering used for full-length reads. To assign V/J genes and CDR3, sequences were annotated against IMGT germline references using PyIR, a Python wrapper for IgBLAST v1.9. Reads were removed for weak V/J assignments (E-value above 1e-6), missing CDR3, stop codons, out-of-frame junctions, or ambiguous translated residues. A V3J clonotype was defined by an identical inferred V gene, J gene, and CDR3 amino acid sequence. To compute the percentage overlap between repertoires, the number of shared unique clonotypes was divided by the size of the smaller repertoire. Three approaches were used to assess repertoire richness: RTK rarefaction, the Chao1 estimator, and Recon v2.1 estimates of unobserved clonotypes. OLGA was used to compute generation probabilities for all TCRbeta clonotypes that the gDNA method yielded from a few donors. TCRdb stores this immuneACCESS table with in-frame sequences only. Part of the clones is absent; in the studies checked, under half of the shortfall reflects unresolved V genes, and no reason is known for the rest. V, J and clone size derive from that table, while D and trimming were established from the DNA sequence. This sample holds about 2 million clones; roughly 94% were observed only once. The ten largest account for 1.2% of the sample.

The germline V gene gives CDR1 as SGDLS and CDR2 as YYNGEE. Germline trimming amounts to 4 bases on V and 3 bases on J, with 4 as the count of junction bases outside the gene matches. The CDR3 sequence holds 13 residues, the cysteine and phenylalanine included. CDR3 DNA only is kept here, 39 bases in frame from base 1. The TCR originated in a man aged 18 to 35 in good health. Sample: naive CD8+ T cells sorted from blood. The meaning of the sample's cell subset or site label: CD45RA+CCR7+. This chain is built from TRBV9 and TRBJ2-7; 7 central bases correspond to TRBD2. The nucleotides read TGTGCCAGCAGCCCCGGGGAGGGCTACGAGCAGTACTTC. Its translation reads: CASSPGEGYEQYF.